This is a list of T cell receptor beta chains from one sample in a study of technical replicates of blood from a few donors. The protocol was immunoSEQ multiplex PCR, while the TCRdb copy is restricted to in-frame clones and leaves out a portion. In the table there are approximately 81,000 clones, around four fifths of which are singletons. The sample comprised PBMCs. Receptor source: a human donor in good health. Some clones in this sample may be carry-over from other donors' samples. CDR3s include the opening cysteine and the closing phenylalanine or tryptophan. A D gene is named only where the DNA matches it firmly. Expanded clones are given a class, and other clones once, few, many or no size at all.

j_call | v_call | clone_size | d_call | cdr3_aa | cdr3_nt
TRBJ1-5 | TRBV4-3 | - | TRBD1 | CASSQDRAWSNQPQHF | TGCGCCAGCAGCCAGGACAGGGCCTGGAGCAATCAGCCCCAGCATTTT
TRBJ1-6 | TRBV6-5 | - | - | CASSTTGKNSPLHF | TGTGCCAGCAGTACCACAGGGAAAAATTCACCCCTCCACTTT
TRBJ2-5 | TRBV30 | - | TRBD1 | CAWGPQGETQYF | TGTGCCTGGGGACCACAGGGGGAGACCCAGTACTTC
TRBJ2-1 | TRBV5-6 | - | - | CASSLASMREKFF | TGTGCCAGCAGCTTGGCCTCAATGAGGGAGAAGTTCTTC
TRBJ1-1 | TRBV28 | - | - | CASRSGALSGNTEAFF | TGTGCCAGCAGGTCAGGGGCCTTAAGCGGGAACACTGAAGCTTTCTTT
TRBJ1-6 | TRBV7-6 | - | - | CASSIQPLYNSPLHF | TGTGCCAGCAGCATACAGCCCCTCTATAATTCACCCCTCCACTTT
TRBJ2-3 | TRBV19 | - | TRBD2 | CASSIGSGGALGDTQYF | TGTGCCAGTAGTATAGGGAGCGGGGGGGCTTTAGGAGATACGCAGTATTTT
TRBJ1-4 | TRBV29-1 | - | - | CSVAGRGNEKLFF | TGCAGCGTTGCGGGGCGCGGGAACGAAAAACTGTTTTTT
TRBJ2-2 | TRBV11-2 | - | - | CASIQDEGSQKPNTGELFF | TGTGCCAGCATCCAAGATGAGGGCTCCCAGAAACCGAACACCGGGGAGCTGTTTTTT
TRBJ1-4 | TRBV5-4 | - | TRBD1 | CASSLDRQGGKLFF | TGTGCCAGCAGCTTGGACCGACAGGGGGGAAAACTGTTTTTT
TRBJ1-2 | TRBV29-1 | once | - | CSGKTQEGYTF | TGCAGCGGTAAAACCCAGGAAGGCTACACCTTC
TRBJ1-2 | TRBV19 | - | - | CASSPPRQRNYGYTF | TGTGCCAGTAGTCCCCCTCGACAGAGAAACTATGGCTACACCTTC
TRBJ2-7 | TRBV2 | - | - | CASTVKPQPEQYF | TGTGCCAGCACTGTCAAGCCTCAACCGGAGCAGTACTTC
TRBJ2-3 | TRBV5-1 | - | - | CASSDTLTQYF | TGCGCCAGCAGCGACACGTTAACGCAGTATTTT
TRBJ2-2 | TRBV23-1 | few | - | CASSLEGEFNGELFF | TGCGCCAGCAGCCTTGAGGGTGAATTTAACGGGGAGCTGTTTTTT
TRBJ2-5 | TRBV30 | - | TRBD1 | CAWSRPRDRARETQYF | TGTGCCTGGAGTCGACCGCGGGACAGGGCTAGGGAGACCCAGTACTTC
TRBJ1-1 | TRBV9 | - | - | CASSPLLGGTEAFF | TGTGCCAGCAGCCCACTCTTGGGGGGCACTGAAGCTTTCTTT
TRBJ2-5 | TRBV18 | - | - | CASSPTSETQYF | TGTGCCAGCTCACCTACGAGTGAGACCCAGTACTTC
TRBJ1-6 | TRBV6-1 | few | - | CASSETFGGAPLHF | TGTGCCAGCAGTGAAACTTTTGGCGGAGCACCCCTCCACTTT
TRBJ2-2 | TRBV7-8 | once | TRBD2 | CASSFGLGVTGELFF | TGTGCCAGCAGCTTTGGACTAGGGGTCACCGGGGAGCTGTTTTTT
TRBJ2-2 | TRBV29-1 | - | - | CSVEATGELFF | TGCAGCGTTGAGGCAACCGGGGAGCTGTTTTTT
TRBJ1-2 | TRBV5-3 | - | - | CARSIRRDVYRYGYTF | TGTGCCAGAAGCATACGGCGGGACGTCTATCGGTATGGCTACACCTTC
TRBJ1-1 | TRBV30 | - | - | CAWIGGGTEAFF | TGTGCCTGGATCGGTGGCGGGACTGAAGCTTTCTTT
TRBJ1-1 | TRBV14 | - | TRBD1 | CASSPPGTAYTEAFF | TGTGCCAGCAGCCCCCCCGGGACAGCATACACTGAAGCTTTCTTT
TRBJ2-7 | TRBV6-5 | - | TRBD2 | CASSYDLAGSYEQYF | TGTGCCAGCAGTTACGACCTAGCGGGATCCTACGAGCAGTACTTC
TRBJ1-1 | TRBV6-6 | - | - | CASSYPPRGNTEAFF | TGTGCCAGCAGTTACCCCCCGCGGGGTAACACTGAAGCTTTCTTT
TRBJ1-5 | TRBV5-1 | - | TRBD1 | CASSITGGSQPQHF | TGCGCCAGCAGCATAACAGGGGGCTCTCAGCCCCAGCATTTT
TRBJ1-1 | TRBV5-1 | - | - | CASRLEQGSEAFF | TGCGCCAGCAGATTAGAGCAGGGGTCTGAAGCTTTCTTT
TRBJ1-5 | TRBV18 | - | - | CASSPDHGGANQPQHF | TGTGCCAGCTCACCAGACCATGGGGGCGCGAATCAGCCCCAGCATTTT
TRBJ1-2 | TRBV4-1 | - | TRBD1 | CASSASPSRGGAEYGYTF | TGCGCCAGCAGCGCTTCCCCCTCCCGAGGGGGCGCAGAATATGGCTACACCTTC
TRBJ1-5 | TRBV28 | - | TRBD1 | CASKGDSVFWPQHF | TGTGCCAGCAAGGGGGACAGCGTTTTTTGGCCCCAGCATTTT
TRBJ2-2 | TRBV28 | - | TRBD2 | CASSFLAGVGGELFF | TGTGCCAGCAGTTTTCTAGCGGGAGTGGGCGGGGAGCTGTTTTTT
TRBJ1-5 | TRBV6-5 | - | TRBD1 | CASSYRGQSNQPQHF | TGTGCCAGCAGTTACAGGGGGCAGAGCAATCAGCCCCAGCATTTT
TRBJ2-3 | TRBV27 | few | TRBD1 | CATRGQGATDTQYF | TGTGCCACCCGTGGACAGGGGGCAACAGATACGCAGTATTTT
TRBJ2-3 | TRBV6-1 | - | TRBD2 | CASSEYRTSGRAVLDTQYF | TGTGCCAGCAGTGAATATCGGACTAGCGGGAGGGCCGTGTTGGATACGCAGTATTTT
TRBJ1-1 | TRBV29-1 | - | - | CSVEWTVSRNTEAFF | TGCAGCGTTGAATGGACAGTAAGTAGGAACACTGAAGCTTTCTTT
TRBJ1-1 | TRBV30 | - | - | CAWTAGWTEAFF | TGTGCCTGGACGGCAGGGTGGACTGAAGCTTTCTTT
TRBJ1-3 | TRBV7-2 | - | - | CASSLDGGRNTIYF | TGTGCCAGCAGCTTAGATGGGGGCCGAAACACCATATATTTT
TRBJ2-3 | TRBV15 | - | TRBD1 | CATSSRRTGGLDTQYF | TGTGCCACCAGCAGCCGGCGGACAGGGGGCCTGGATACGCAGTATTTT
TRBJ1-1 | TRBV25-1 | - | - | CASGDTLNTEAFF | TGTGCCAGCGGGGACACCTTGAACACTGAAGCTTTCTTT
TRBJ2-1 | TRBV9 | - | - | CASSGGPLANEQFF | TGTGCCAGCAGCGGGGGGCCCCTGGCGAATGAGCAGTTCTTC
TRBJ1-5 | TRBV6-6 | - | TRBD1 | CASSDQGDSNQPQHF | TGTGCCAGCAGTGATCAGGGGGATAGCAATCAGCCCCAGCATTTT
TRBJ1-1 | TRBV30 | - | - | CAWSAYISLTEAFF | TGTGCCTGGAGTGCCTATATATCCCTCACTGAAGCTTTCTTT
TRBJ2-1 | TRBV7-3 | once | - | CASSELGSENEQFF | TGTGCCAGCAGCGAGCTTGGGAGCGAGAATGAGCAGTTCTTC
TRBJ2-5 | TRBV7-9 | - | TRBD2 | CASSPREGEETQYF | TGTGCCAGCAGCCCTAGGGAGGGAGAAGAGACCCAGTACTTC
TRBJ2-3 | TRBV4-1 | - | - | CASSKLGGGSDTQYF | TGCGCCAGCAGCAAGTTAGGAGGGGGCTCAGATACGCAGTATTTT
TRBJ2-7 | TRBV7-9 | - | TRBD2 | CATAGPTEHYEQYF | TGTGCCACAGCGGGGCCGACGGAGCACTACGAGCAGTACTTC
TRBJ1-1 | TRBV5-1 | - | - | CASSSPTGNTEAFF | TGCGCCAGCAGCTCACCGACGGGGAACACTGAAGCTTTCTTT
TRBJ2-1 | TRBV7-9 | - | - | CASVGGENEQFF | TGTGCCAGTGTCGGCGGGGAAAATGAGCAGTTCTTC
TRBJ2-6 | TRBV6-4 | - | TRBD1 | CASSWDRGRLRGANVLTF | TGTGCCAGCAGTTGGGACAGGGGGCGGCTTAGGGGGGCCAACGTCCTGACTTTC
TRBJ1-3 | TRBV18 | - | - | CASSPSAEGNTIYF | TGTGCCAGCTCACCATCGGCGGAGGGGAACACCATATATTTT
TRBJ1-4 | TRBV2 | - | TRBD1 | CASNPGQAEKLFF | TGTGCCAGCAATCCGGGACAGGCGGAAAAACTGTTTTTT
TRBJ1-6 | TRBV19 | - | TRBD1 | CASSRGPRGRWDSPLHF | TGTGCCAGTAGCCGCGGTCCCAGGGGGCGTTGGGATTCACCCCTCCACTTT
TRBJ2-3 | TRBV6-6 | once | TRBD1 | CASSRQGVSTDTQYF | TGTGCCAGCAGCCGTCAGGGGGTGAGCACAGATACGCAGTATTTT
TRBJ2-1 | TRBV6-4 | few | TRBD2 | CASSVLAGDNNEQFF | TGTGCCAGCAGTGTCCTAGCGGGGGATAACAATGAGCAGTTCTTC
TRBJ2-3 | TRBV6-5 | - | - | CASSYSTLVEVGTQYF | TGTGCCAGCAGTTACTCGACGCTGGTAGAGGTCGGTACGCAGTATTTT
TRBJ2-7 | TRBV21-1 | - | - | CASPRPGNTSRSSYEQYF | TGTGCCAGCCCGCGGCCAGGGAACACTAGCCGGAGCTCCTACGAGCAGTACTTC
TRBJ2-5 | TRBV11-3 | - | - | CASSFGSLETQYF | TGTGCCAGCAGCTTTGGGAGTTTGGAGACCCAGTACTTC
TRBJ1-3 | TRBV7-2 | - | - | CASSLIIGTPTIGNTIYF | TGTGCCAGCAGCCTAATCATCGGGACACCTACGATTGGAAACACCATATATTTT